These 6 T cell receptor beta chains came from one sample sequenced in a study of T cells in narcolepsy. TCRdb keeps only in-frame clones here, not all; method: immunoSEQ multiplex PCR. In the table there are some 35,000 clones, roughly four fifths of which are singletons. The source material was memory (CD45RA-) CD4+ T cells from blood. These receptors were collected from a human donor in good health.

The table lists this clone with a count of one. The V call is TRBV9, the J call TRBJ2-1; TRBD2 matches at 11 bases. The V segment lost 0 bases and the J segment 4 bases; nucleotides outside the gene matches: 3. Per the germline V gene, CDR1 is SGDLS and CDR2 is YYNGEE. The CDR3 has 16 amino acids. The CDR3 loop reads CASSVGGTSGYNEQFF. CDR3 nucleotides: TGTGCCAGCAGCGTAGGAGGGACTAGCGGATACAATGAGCAGTTCTTC.

Worth noting for this clone: The sample contains more than one DNA sequence encoding this CDR3. The chain has TRBV2 and TRBJ2-1; 10 bases agree with TRBD2. After removal of 1 base from V and 10 bases from J, the junction contained 10 bases not matched to a gene. Looked up from germline, CDR1 is SNHLY and CDR2 is FYNNEI. This CDR3 has 16 amino acids. CDR3 region: CASSEGRLAGAGEQFF. The CDR3 DNA is TGTGCCAGCAGTGAAGGAAGGCTAGCGGGGGCAGGGGAGCAGTTCTTC.

The chain employs TRBV6-6 and TRBJ1-2; D unclear. This CDR3 has 12 residues. Germline-derived CDR1 and CDR2 are MNHNY and SVGAGI (reference sequence). V was trimmed by 6 bases and J by 8 bases, leaving 13 bases between them. In DNA, the CDR3 is TGTGCCAGCAGCACCGAGGCTGTCGGCTACACCTTC. Translation gives CASSTEAVGYTF.

The J gene is TRBJ1-1, the V gene TRBV6-6, with TRBD1 as a possible D gene (6 bases). V shed 1 base and J shed 7 bases, with 10 bases lying between them. CDR3 length: 13 residues. The germline gives CDR1 MNHNY, CDR2 SVGAGI (reference sequence). Here the CDR3 DNA reads TGTGCCAGCAGTTACTACCAGGGGAGTGAAGCTTTCTTT. Its translation: CASSYYQGSEAFF.

V is TRBV5-1 and J is TRBJ2-5; TRBD1 aligns across 7 bases. Germline-derived CDR1 and CDR2 are SGHRS and YFSETQ. Germline trimming cut 2 bases from V and 4 bases from J; bases unmatched to any gene: 11. The CDR3 covers 16 residues. The CDR3 reads CASSLTNRGGGETQYF. The CDR3 region has the DNA TGCGCCAGCAGCTTAACGAACAGGGGTGGGGGAGAGACCCAGTACTTC.

Here the CDR3 reads CASSNGLAGIRQYF. The CDR3 nucleotides are TGTGCCAGCAGCAACGGGCTAGCGGGGATCCGGCAGTACTTC. The chain joins TRBV21-1 to TRBJ2-5; the DNA was not compared with TRBD2, the D call given in the table. TRBV21-1 counts as a pseudogene. The CDR3 spans 14 residues.